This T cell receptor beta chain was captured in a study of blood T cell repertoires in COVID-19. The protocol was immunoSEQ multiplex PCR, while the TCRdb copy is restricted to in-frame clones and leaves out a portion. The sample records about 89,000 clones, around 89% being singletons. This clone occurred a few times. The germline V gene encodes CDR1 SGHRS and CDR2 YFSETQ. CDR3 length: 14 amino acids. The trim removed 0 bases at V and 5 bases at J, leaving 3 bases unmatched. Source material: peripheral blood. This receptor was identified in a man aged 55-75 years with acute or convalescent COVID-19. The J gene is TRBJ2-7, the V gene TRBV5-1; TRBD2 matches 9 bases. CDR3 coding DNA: TGCGCCAGCAGCTTGGTAGCGGGAGTTGACGAGCAGTACTTC. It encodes CASSLVAGVDEQYF.